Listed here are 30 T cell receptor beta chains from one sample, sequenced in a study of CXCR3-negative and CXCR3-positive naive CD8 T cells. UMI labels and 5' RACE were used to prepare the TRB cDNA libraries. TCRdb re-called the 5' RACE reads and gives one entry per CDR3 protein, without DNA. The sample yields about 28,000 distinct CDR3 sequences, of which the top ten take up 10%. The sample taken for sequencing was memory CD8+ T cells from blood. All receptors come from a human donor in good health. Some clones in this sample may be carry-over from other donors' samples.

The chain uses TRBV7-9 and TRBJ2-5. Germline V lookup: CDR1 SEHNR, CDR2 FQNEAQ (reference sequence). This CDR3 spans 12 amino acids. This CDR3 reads CASSLAERTQYF.

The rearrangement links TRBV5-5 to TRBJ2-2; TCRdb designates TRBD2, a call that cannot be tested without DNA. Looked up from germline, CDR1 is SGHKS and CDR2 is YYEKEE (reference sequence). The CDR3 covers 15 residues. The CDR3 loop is CASSQGTSGTGELFF. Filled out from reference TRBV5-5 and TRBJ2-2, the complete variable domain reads DAGVTQSPTHLIKTRGQQVTLRCSPISGHKSVSWYQQVLGQGPQFIFQYYEKEERGRGNFPDRFSARQFPNYSSELNVNALLLGDSALYLCASSQGTSGTGELFFGEGSRLTVL.

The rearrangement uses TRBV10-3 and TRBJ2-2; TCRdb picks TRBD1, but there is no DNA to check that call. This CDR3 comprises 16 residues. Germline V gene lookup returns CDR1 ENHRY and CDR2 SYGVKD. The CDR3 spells CAISDPRDRDTGELFF.

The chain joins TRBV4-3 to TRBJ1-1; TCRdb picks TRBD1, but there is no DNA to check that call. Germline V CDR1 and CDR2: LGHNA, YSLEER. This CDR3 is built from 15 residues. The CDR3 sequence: CASSAYRDIDTEAFF.

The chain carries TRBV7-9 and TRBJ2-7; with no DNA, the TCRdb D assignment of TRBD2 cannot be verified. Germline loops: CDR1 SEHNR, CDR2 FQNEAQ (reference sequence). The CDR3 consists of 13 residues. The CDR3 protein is CASSPRTEYEQYF.

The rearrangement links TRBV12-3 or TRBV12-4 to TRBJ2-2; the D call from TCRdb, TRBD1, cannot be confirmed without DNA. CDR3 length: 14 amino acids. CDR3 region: CASSLAAPTGELFF.

CDR3 in amino acids: CASSFPVTTSTDTQYF. The chain uses TRBV7-9 and TRBJ2-3; with no DNA, the TCRdb D assignment of TRBD1 cannot be verified. CDR1 and CDR2 (germline): SEHNR, FQNEAQ (reference sequence). This CDR3 region has 16 residues.

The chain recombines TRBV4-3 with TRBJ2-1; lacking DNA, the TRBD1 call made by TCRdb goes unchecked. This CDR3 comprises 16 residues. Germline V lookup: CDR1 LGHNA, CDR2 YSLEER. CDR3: CASSQAEGQGSNEQFF.

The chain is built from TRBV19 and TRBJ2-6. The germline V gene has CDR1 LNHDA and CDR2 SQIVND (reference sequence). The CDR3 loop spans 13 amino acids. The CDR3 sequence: CATPISGANVLTF.

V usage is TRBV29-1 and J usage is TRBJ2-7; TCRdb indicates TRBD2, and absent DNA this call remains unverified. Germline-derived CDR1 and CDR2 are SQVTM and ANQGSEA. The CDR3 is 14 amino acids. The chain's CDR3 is CSVAGLAGFYEQYF.

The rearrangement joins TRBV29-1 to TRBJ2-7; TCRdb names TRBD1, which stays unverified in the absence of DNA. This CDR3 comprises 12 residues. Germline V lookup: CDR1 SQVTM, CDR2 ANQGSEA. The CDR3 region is CPPHGDVDEQYF.

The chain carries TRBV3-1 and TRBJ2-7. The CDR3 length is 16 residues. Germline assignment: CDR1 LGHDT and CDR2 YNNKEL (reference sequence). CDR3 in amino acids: CASSQDSTGWSDEQYF.

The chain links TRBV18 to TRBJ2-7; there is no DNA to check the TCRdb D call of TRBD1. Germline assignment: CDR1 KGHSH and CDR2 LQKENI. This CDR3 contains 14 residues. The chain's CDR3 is CASSPEDRGYEQYF.

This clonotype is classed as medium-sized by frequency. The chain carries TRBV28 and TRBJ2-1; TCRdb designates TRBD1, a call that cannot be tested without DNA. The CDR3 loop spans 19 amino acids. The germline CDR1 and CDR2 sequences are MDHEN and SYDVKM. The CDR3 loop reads CASSLNVRAGTALLWEQFF.

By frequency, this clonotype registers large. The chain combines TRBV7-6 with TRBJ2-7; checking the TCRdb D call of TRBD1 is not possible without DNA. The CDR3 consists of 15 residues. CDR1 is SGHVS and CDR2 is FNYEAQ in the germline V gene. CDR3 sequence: CASSWGQGSSYEQYF.

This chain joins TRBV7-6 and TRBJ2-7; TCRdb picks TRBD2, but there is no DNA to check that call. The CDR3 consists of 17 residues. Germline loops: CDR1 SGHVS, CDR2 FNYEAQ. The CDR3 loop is CASSFGSGAHNSYEQYF.

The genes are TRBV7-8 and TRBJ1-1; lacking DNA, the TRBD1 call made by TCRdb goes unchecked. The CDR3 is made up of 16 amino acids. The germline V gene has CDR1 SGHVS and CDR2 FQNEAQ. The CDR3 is CASSLERAGPNTEAFF.

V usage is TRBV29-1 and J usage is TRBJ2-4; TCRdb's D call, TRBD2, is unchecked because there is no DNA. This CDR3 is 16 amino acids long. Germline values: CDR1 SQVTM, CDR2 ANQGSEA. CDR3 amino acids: CSVGGLAGELVDIQYF.

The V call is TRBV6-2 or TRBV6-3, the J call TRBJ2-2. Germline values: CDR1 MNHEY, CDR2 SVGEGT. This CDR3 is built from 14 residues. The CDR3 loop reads CASSLKVWTGELFF.

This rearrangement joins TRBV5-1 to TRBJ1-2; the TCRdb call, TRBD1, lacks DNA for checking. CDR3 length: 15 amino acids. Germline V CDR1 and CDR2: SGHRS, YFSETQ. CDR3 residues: CASSPWLDRNYGYTF.

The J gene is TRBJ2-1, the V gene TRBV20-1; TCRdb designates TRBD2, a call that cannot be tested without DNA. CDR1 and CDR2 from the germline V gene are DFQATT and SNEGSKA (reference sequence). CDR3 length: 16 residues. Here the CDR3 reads CSAGGRSTSGGHEQFF.

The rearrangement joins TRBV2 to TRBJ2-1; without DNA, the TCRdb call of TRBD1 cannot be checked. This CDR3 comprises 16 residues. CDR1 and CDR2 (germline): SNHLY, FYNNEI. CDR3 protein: CASSVWAGSSYNEQFF.

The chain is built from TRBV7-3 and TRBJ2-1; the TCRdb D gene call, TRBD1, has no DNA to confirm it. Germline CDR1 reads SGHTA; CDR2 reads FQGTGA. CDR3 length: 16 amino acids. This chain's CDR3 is CASSSLGTGLYNEQFF.

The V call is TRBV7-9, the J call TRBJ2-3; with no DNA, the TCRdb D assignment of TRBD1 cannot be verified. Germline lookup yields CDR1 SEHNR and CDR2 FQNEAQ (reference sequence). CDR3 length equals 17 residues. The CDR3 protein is CASSSTRGRLGIDTQYF. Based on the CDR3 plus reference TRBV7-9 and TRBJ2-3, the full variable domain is DTGVSQNPRHKITKRGQNVTFRCDPISEHNRLYWYRQTLGQGPEFLTYFQNEAQLEKSRLLSDRFSAERPKGSFSTLEIQRTEQGDSAMYLCASSSTRGRLGIDTQYFGPGTRLTVL.

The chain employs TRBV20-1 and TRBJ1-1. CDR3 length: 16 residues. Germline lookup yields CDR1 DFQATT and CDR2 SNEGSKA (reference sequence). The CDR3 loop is CSARDLIGREDTEAFF.

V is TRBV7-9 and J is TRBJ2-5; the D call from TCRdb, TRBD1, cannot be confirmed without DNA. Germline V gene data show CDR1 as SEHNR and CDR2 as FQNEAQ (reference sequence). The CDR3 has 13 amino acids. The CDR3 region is CASSFPGGETQYF.

The CDR3 spells CASSSGEAIQPQHF. The rearrangement uses TRBV7-9 and TRBJ1-5. The CDR3 runs to 14 residues. From germline, CDR1 is SEHNR and CDR2 FQNEAQ (reference sequence).

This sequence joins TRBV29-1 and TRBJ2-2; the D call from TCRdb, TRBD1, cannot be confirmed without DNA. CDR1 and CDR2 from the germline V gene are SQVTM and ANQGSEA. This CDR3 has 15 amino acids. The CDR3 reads CSAWVPGTNTGELSF.

Here the CDR3 reads CASSHVSGQGAIGELFF. The chain carries TRBV3-1 and TRBJ2-2; TCRdb reports TRBD1, a call that lacks DNA to check it against. This CDR3 contains 17 residues. Germline CDR1 is LGHDT and CDR2 is YNNKEL (reference sequence).

CDR3 sequence reads: CASRPTPTDTQYF. The genes are TRBV5-1 and TRBJ2-3; the TRBD1 assignment by TCRdb is unverifiable without DNA. The CDR3 has 13 residues. CDR1 and CDR2 from the germline V gene are SGHRS and YFSETQ.